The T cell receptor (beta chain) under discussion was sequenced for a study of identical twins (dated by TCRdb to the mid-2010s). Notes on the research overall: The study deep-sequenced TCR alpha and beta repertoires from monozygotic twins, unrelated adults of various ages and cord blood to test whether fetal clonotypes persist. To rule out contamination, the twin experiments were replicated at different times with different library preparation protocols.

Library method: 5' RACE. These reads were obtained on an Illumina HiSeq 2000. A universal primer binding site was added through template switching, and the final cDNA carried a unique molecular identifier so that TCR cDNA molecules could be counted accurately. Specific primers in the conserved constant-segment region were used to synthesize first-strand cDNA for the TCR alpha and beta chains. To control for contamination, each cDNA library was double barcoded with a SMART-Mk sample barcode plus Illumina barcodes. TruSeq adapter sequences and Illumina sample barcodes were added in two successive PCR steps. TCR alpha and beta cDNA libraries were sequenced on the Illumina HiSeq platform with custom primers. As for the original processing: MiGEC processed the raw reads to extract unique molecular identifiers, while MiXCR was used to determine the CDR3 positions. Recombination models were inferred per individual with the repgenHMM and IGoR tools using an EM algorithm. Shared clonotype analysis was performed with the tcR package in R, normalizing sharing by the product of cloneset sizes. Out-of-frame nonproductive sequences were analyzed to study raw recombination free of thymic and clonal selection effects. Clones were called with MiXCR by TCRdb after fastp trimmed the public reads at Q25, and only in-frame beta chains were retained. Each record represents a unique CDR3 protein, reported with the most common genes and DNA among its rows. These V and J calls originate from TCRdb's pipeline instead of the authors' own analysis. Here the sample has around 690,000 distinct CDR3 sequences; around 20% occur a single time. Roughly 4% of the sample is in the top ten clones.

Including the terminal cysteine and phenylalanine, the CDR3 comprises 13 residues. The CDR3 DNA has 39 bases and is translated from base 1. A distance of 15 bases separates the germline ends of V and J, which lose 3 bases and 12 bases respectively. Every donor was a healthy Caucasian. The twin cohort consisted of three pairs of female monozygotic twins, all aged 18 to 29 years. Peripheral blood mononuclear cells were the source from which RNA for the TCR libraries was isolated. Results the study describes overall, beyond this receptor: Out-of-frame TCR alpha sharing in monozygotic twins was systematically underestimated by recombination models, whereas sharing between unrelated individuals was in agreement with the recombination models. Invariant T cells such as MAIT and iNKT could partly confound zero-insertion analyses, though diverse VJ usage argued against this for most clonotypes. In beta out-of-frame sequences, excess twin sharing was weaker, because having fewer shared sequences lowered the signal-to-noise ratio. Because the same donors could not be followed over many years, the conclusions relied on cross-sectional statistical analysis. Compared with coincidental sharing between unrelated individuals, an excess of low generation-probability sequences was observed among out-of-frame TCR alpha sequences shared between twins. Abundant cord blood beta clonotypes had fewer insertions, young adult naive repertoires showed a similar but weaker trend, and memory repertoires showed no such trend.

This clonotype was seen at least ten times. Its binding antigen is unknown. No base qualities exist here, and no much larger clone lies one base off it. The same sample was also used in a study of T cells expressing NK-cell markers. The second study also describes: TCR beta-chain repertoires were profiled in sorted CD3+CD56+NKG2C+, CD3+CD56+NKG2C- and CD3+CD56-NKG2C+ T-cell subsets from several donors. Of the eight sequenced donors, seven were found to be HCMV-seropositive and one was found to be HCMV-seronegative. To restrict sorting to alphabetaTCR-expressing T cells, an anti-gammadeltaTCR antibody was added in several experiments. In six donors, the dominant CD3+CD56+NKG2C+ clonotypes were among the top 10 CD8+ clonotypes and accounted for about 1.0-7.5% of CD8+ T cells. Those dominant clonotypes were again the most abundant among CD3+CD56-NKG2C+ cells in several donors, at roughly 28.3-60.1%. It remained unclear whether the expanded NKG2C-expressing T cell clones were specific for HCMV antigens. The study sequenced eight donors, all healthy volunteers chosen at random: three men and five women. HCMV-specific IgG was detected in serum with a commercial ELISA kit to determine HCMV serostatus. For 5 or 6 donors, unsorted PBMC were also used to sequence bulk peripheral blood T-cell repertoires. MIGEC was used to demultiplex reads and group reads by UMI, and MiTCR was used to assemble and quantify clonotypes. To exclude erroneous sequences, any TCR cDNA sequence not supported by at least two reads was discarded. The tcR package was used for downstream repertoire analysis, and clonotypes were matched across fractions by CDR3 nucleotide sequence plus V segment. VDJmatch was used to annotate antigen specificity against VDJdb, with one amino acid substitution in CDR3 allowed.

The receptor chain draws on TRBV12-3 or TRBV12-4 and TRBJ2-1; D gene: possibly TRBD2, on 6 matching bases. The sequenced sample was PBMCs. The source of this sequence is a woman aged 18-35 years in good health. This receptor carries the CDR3 CASSLGLSFGQFF. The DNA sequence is TGTGCCAGCAGTTTGGGACTCAGCTTCGGGCAGTTCTTC.